This TCR beta chain stems from a study of T cell clones after liver transplantation. Study-wide background: In this trial, immunosuppression withdrawal was attempted within 2 years of liver transplant. TCRbeta sequencing after a pre-transplant mixed lymphocyte reaction identified graft-donor-reactive clones, later tracked in post-transplant blood. Overall study findings and caveats: Rather than being deleted, graft donor-reactive T cells may have moved into the graft. Donor-reactive sequences fell more than third party-reactive ones, suggesting partial deletion.

In its sample, this clone was seen a few times. The antigen remains undetermined. CDR1 is SNHLY and CDR2 is FYNNEI in the germline V gene. This CDR3 spans 13 amino acids. The V and J ends lost 4 bases and 12 bases respectively, with 16 bases between them. Only in-frame clones appear in the TCRdb table, and some are missing; sequencing was by immunoSEQ multiplex PCR. The profile covers roughly 60,000 clones, with around two thirds appearing a single time and less than 3.5% taken by the ten largest. The TCR originated in a human patient who received a liver transplant. Some T cells may arise from the graft donor. The input for sequencing was CD4+ T cells from blood, taken at the approximately 16-month timepoint. The chain couples TRBV2 to TRBJ2-1, with D perhaps TRBD2 (6 bases). The CDR3 DNA is TGTGCCAGCAGTGTGGAGGGAATGATGGTGCAGTTCTTC. It translates to CASSVEGMMVQFF.